The entry that follows covers one TCR beta chain sequence. No antigen is known for it. These data belong to a study of cytomegalovirus exposure and HLA in healthy donors. About the study: In terms of ancestry, the Caucasian-associated cluster contained 81% of the approximately 400 genotyped donors. Study outcomes and limitations: Previously analyzed data showed that most TCR beta V segments were productive at a frequency of about 87% or about 30%. TCR beta chains numbering more than 150 were designated cytomegalovirus-associated.

The PCR employed 60 Vbeta primers together with 13 Jbeta primers. Profiled with immunoSEQ multiplex PCR; TCRdb holds only in-frame clones, not every one. The sample shows over 100,000 clones, about 70% of them seen only once. There were likely unrecorded immune exposures, though donors were nominally healthy when sampled. Unmatched junction bases numbered 10, after V lost 3 bases and J lost 2 bases. The CDR3 extends over 17 amino acids. Per the germline V gene, CDR1 is LGHNT and CDR2 is FRNRAP. The material sequenced was PBMCs. The chain is built from TRBV12-5 and TRBJ1-1; TRBD1 agrees at 9 bases. This receptor was taken from a woman aged 40 to 55 in good health and CMV-seropositive. The CDR3 DNA follows: TGTGCTAGTGGTTTAGAAAATAAACAGGGGGCAAACACTGAAGCTTTCTTT. This encodes CASGLENKQGANTEAFF.